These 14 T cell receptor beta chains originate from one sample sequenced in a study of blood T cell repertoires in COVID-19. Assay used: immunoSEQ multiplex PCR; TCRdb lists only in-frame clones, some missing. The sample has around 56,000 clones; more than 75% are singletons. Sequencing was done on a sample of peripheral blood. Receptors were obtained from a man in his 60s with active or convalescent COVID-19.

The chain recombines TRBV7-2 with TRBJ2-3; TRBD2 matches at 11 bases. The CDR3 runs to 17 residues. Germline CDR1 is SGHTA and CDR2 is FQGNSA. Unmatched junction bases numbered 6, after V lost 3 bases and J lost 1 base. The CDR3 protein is CASSFPGTSGRTDTQYF. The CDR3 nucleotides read TGTGCCAGCAGCTTCCCCGGGACTAGCGGTCGCACAGATACGCAGTATTTT.

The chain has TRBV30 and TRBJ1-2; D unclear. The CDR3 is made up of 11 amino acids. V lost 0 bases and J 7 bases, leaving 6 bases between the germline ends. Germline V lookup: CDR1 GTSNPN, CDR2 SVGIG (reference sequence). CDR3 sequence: CAWSVSTGYTF. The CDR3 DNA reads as TGTGCCTGGAGTGTTTCTACTGGCTACACCTTC.

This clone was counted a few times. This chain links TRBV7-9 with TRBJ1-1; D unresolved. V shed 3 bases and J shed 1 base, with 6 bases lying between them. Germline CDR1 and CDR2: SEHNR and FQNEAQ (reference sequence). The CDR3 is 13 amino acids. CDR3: CASSFPGNTEAFF. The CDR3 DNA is TGTGCCAGCAGCTTCCCAGGGAACACTGAAGCTTTCTTT.

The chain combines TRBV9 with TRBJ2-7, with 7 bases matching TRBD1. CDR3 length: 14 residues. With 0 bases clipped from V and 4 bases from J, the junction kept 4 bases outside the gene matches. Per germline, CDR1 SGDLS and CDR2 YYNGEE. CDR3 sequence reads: CASSVADRLYEQYF. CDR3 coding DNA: TGTGCCAGCAGCGTAGCGGACAGGCTTTACGAGCAGTACTTC.

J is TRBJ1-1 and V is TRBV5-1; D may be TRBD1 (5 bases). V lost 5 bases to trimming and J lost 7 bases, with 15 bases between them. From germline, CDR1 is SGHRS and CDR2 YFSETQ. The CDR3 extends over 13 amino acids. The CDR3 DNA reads TGCGCCAGCAGGACAGCAGCGAATAGTGAAGCTTTCTTT. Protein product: CASRTAANSEAFF. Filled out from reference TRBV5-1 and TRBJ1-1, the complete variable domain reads KAGVTQTPRYLIKTRGQQVTLSCSPISGHRSVSWYQQTPGQGLQFLFEYFSETQRNKGNFPGRFSGRQFSNSRSEMNVSTLELGDSALYLCASRTAANSEAFFGQGTRLTVV.

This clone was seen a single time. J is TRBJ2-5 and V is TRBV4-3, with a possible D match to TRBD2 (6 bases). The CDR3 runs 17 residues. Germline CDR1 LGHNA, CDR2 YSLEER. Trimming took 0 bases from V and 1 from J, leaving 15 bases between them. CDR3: CASSQEEGVGPQETQYF. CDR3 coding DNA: TGCGCCAGCAGCCAAGAGGAGGGAGTAGGCCCCCAAGAGACCCAGTACTTC.

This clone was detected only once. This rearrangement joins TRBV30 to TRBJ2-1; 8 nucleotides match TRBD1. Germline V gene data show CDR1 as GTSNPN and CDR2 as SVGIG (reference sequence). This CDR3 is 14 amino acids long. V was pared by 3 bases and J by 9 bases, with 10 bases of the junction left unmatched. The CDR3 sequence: CAWRTPGTGSEQFF. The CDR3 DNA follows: TGTGCCTGGAGAACCCCCGGGACAGGATCTGAGCAGTTCTTC. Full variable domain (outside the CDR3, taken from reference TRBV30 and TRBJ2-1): SQTIHQWPATLVQPVGSPLSLECTVEGTSNPNLYWYRQAAGRGLQLLFYSVGIGQISSEVPQNLSASRPQDRQFILSSKKLLLSDSGFYLCAWRTPGTGSEQFFGPGTRLTVL.

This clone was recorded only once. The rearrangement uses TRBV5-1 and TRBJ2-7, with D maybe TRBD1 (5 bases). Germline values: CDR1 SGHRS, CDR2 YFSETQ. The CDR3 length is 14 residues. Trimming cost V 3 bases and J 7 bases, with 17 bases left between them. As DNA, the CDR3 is TGCGCCAGCAGCTCATCCGGGTCCCCAGGGGAGCAGTACTTC. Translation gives CASSSSGSPGEQYF.

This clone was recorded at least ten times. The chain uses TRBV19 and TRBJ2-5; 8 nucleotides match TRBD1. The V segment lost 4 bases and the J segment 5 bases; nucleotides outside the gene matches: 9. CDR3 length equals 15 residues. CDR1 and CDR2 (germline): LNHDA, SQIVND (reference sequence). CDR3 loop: CASSRQGALSETQYF. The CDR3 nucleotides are TGTGCCAGTAGTAGGCAGGGGGCTCTTTCGGAGACCCAGTACTTC.

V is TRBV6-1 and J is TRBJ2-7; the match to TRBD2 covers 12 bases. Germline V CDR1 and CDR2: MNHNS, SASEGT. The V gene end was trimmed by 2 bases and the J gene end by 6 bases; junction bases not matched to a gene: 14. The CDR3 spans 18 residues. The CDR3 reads CASSEFSRLAGVLGEQYF. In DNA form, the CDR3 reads TGTGCCAGCAGTGAATTTTCACGACTAGCGGGAGTTTTAGGCGAGCAGTACTTC.

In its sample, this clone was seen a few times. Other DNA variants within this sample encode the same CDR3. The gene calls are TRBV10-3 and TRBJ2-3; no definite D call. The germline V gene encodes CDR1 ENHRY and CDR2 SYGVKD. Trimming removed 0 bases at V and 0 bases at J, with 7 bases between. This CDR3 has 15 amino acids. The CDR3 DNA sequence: TGTGCCATCAGTGAGTCGGAGTCAAGCACAGATACGCAGTATTTT. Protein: CAISESESSTDTQYF.

The CDR3 protein is CASSRTGGSGYTF. In DNA form, the CDR3 reads TGTGCCAGCAGCCGGACAGGGGGTAGTGGCTACACCTTC. V gene TRBV6-5 combines with J gene TRBJ1-2, with 10 bases aligning to TRBD1. This CDR3 spans 13 amino acids. V was clipped by 6 bases and J by 7 bases; unmatched bases: 5. Germline CDR1 and CDR2: MNHEY and SVGAGI.

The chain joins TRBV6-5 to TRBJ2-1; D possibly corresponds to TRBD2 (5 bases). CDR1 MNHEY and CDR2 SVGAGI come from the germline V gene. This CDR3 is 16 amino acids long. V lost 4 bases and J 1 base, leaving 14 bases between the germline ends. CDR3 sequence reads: CASSSRRRGSYNEQFF. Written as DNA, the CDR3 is TGTGCCAGCAGTTCCAGACGACGGGGATCCTACAATGAGCAGTTCTTC.

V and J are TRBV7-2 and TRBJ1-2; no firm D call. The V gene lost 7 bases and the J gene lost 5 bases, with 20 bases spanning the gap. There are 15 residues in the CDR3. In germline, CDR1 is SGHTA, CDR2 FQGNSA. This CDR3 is CASTSLVSRSYGYTF. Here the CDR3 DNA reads TGTGCCAGCACCTCTCTAGTCAGTCGGTCATATGGCTACACCTTC.